Each of the 19 T cell receptor beta chains below was sequenced from the same sample in a study of lymphopenia after photon versus proton radiotherapy. TCRdb keeps only in-frame clones here, not all; method: immunoSEQ multiplex PCR. The data show 150,000 to 200,000 clones, 88% seen once. This sample comprised peripheral blood, obtained from a patient treated with photon-based radiotherapy. Source of these receptors: a man between 50 and 59 years old with gastric cancer.

This clone was counted a single time. The chain couples TRBV11-3 to TRBJ2-1; 14 bases map to TRBD2. The germline V gene encodes CDR1 SGHNT and CDR2 YENEEA. This CDR3 spans 17 amino acids. The V and J ends lost 3 bases and 7 bases, in that order; junction bases with no gene match: 8. The CDR3 DNA follows: TGTGCCAGCAGCTTTCGGGCGACTAGCGGGAGGGGGAATGAGCAGTTCTTC. It encodes CASSFRATSGRGNEQFF.

The J gene is TRBJ2-3, the V gene TRBV18; either TRBD1 or TRBD2 may supply D (6 bases each). Germline V lookup: CDR1 KGHSH, CDR2 LQKENI. The germline V and J ends were trimmed by 2 bases and 6 bases, with 9 bases remaining between them. The CDR3 covers 13 residues. CDR3 protein: CASSPLGGDTQYF. The CDR3 DNA follows: TGTGCCAGCTCACCATTAGGGGGGGATACGCAGTATTTT.

The chain couples TRBV12-5 to TRBJ2-3, with D maybe TRBD2 (6 bases). Germline-derived CDR1 and CDR2 are LGHNT and FRNRAP. V lost 0 bases to trimming and J lost 4 bases, with 14 bases between them. The CDR3 runs 16 residues. CDR3: CASGLVLGRRADTQYF. CDR3 DNA sequence: TGTGCTAGTGGTTTGGTACTCGGCCGGAGGGCAGATACGCAGTATTTT.

The J gene is TRBJ2-1, the V gene TRBV23-1; D gene unclear. TRBV23-1 is reported as an ORF; its role is uncertain. The CDR3 is 14 amino acids. V lost 1 base and J lost 5, with 9 bases in between. As DNA, the CDR3 is TGCGCCAGCAGTCAATGTAGCCGACACAATGAGCAGTTCTTC. It is translated as CASSQCSRHNEQFF.

This clone has more than one count but fewer than ten. The rearrangement links TRBV6-5 to TRBJ1-3; unclear D gene. Trimming removed 4 bases at V and 0 bases at J, with 13 bases between. Germline V CDR1 and CDR2: MNHEY, SVGAGI. This CDR3 comprises 16 residues. CDR3 region: CASSFAASSSGNTIYF. CDR3 sequence (DNA): TGTGCCAGCAGTTTTGCTGCTTCTAGCTCTGGAAACACCATATATTTT.

The rearrangement uses TRBV5-8 and TRBJ2-7; TRBD1 matches 9 bases. This CDR3 is built from 15 residues. Germline CDR1 is SGHTS and CDR2 is YDEGEE. Trimming at V came to 0 bases and at J to 5 bases, leaving 6 bases not matched to a gene. For the CDR3, the DNA is TGTGCCAGCAGCTTGGTTGGACAGGGGATTAACGAGCAGTACTTC. It codes for CASSLVGQGINEQYF.

The CDR3 loop reads CASSETRSGANVLTF. The CDR3, as DNA: TGTGCCAGCAGTGAAACTAGATCCGGGGCCAACGTCCTGACTTTC. This sequence joins TRBV25-1 and TRBJ2-6, with a possible D match to TRBD2 (5 bases). The CDR3 consists of 15 residues. Trimming cost V 2 bases and J 4 bases, with 9 bases left between them. In germline, CDR1 is MGHDK, CDR2 SYGVNS.

CDR3 sequence: CASSIQFLPTGANVLTF. The CDR3 bases are TGTGCCAGCTCAATACAATTCCTCCCAACTGGGGCCAACGTCCTGACTTTC. V gene TRBV18 combines with J gene TRBJ2-6; D is unresolved. Germline CDR1 reads KGHSH; CDR2 reads LQKENI. This CDR3 has 17 residues. The V gene lost 5 bases and the J gene lost 2 bases, with 16 bases spanning the gap. Full variable domain (rest looked up from reference TRBV18 and TRBJ2-6): NAGVMQNPRHLVRRRGQEARLRCSPMKGHSHVYWYRQLPEEGLKFMVYLQKENIIDESGMPKERFSAEFPKEGPSILRIQQVVRGDSAAYFCASSIQFLPTGANVLTFGAGSRLTVL.

This chain connects TRBV5-8 to TRBJ2-1; 10 bases agree with TRBD2. Trimming removed 4 bases from V and 1 base from J; junction bases left unmatched: 5. Germline CDR1 is SGHTS and CDR2 is YDEGEE. The CDR3 runs to 16 residues. The CDR3 coding sequence is TGTGCCAGCAGCCGCCCGGGACTAGCGTCCTACAATGAGCAGTTCTTC. Amino acid sequence: CASSRPGLASYNEQFF.

The rearrangement links TRBV9 to TRBJ2-7; D remains unclear. V was clipped by 0 bases and J by 3 bases, with 13 bases between them. The V gene's germline CDR1 is SGDLS and CDR2 YYNGEE. The CDR3 has 15 residues. This chain's CDR3 is CASSVGVSRDYEQYF. The CDR3 coding sequence is TGTGCCAGCAGCGTAGGGGTTAGCCGTGACTACGAGCAGTACTTC.

In its sample, this clone was seen once. The gene calls are TRBV7-9 and TRBJ2-1; perhaps TRBD2 as D (6 bases). CDR1 is SEHNR and CDR2 is FQNEAQ in the germline V gene (reference sequence). This CDR3 is built from 15 residues. V was shortened by 4 bases and J by 1 base, with 11 bases between the two germline ends. CDR3 amino acids: CASSWGGGSYNEQFF. The DNA of the CDR3 is TGTGCCAGCAGCTGGGGCGGAGGGTCCTACAATGAGCAGTTCTTC.

The rearrangement joins TRBV7-9 to TRBJ2-2; D remains ambiguous. The CDR3 sequence is 14 residues long. The germline CDR1 and CDR2 sequences are SEHNR and FQNEAQ (reference sequence). Trimming stripped 0 bases from V and 5 bases from J, with 7 bases between. CDR3: CASSLAEATGELFF. The DNA of the CDR3 is TGTGCCAGCAGCTTAGCCGAGGCGACCGGGGAGCTGTTTTTT.

This sequence joins TRBV4-1 and TRBJ2-3; D is unclear. The ends were cut back, 0 bases at V and 2 bases at J, with 0 bases in the middle. This CDR3 is built from 12 residues. CDR1 and CDR2 from the germline V gene are MGHRA and YSYEKL. In DNA, the CDR3 is TGCGCCAGCAGCCAAGACACAGATACGCAGTATTTT. It is translated as CASSQDTDTQYF.

The chain recombines TRBV21-1 with TRBJ2-5. TRBV21-1 is tagged as a pseudogene. The CDR3 covers 15 residues. The CDR3 DNA reads as TGTGCCAGCATACCGGGCGTAGAGAACTCGGAGACCCAGTACTTC. Its translation: CASIPGVENSETQYF.

Details on this clone: Other DNA sequences within the sample encode an identical CDR3. V is TRBV9 and J is TRBJ2-7, with D perhaps TRBD2 (6 bases). There are 15 residues in the CDR3. The V end was cut by 3 bases, the J end by 4 bases, with 17 bases between. Germline-derived CDR1 and CDR2 are SGDLS and YYNGEE. CDR3 sequence: CASSAVPGLIYEQYF. The DNA of the CDR3 is TGTGCCAGCAGCGCCGTTCCGGGACTGATATACGAGCAGTACTTC.

This chain joins TRBV28 and TRBJ2-7; D might be TRBD1 or TRBD2, each matching 5 bases. The germline CDR1 and CDR2 sequences are MDHEN and SYDVKM. V lost 1 base and J lost 3, with 16 bases in between. This CDR3 is built from 16 residues. The CDR3 region is CASSLYSGRGDYEQYF. The CDR3 nucleotides read TGTGCCAGCAGTTTATACAGCGGTCGAGGGGACTACGAGCAGTACTTC.

This clone is a singleton in its sample. The chain recombines TRBV19 with TRBJ1-1, with D perhaps matching TRBD1 (5 bases). V was shortened by 5 bases and J by 0 bases, with 10 bases between the two germline ends. Germline-derived CDR1 and CDR2 are LNHDA and SQIVND (reference sequence). This CDR3 region has 14 residues. In DNA, the CDR3 is TGTGCCAGTAGTCCAGGGTCCATGAACACTGAAGCTTTCTTT. This encodes CASSPGSMNTEAFF. Filled out from reference TRBV19 and TRBJ1-1, the complete variable domain reads DGGITQSPKYLFRKEGQNVTLSCEQNLNHDAMYWYRQDPGQGLRLIYYSQIVNDFQKGDIAEGYSVSREKKESFPLTVTSAQKNPTAFYLCASSPGSMNTEAFFGQGTRLTVV.

This chain connects TRBV6-5 to TRBJ2-7; no firm D call. The CDR3 runs to 14 residues. CDR1 is MNHEY and CDR2 is SVGAGI in the germline V gene. Trimming removed 2 bases at V and 1 base at J, with 9 bases between. The CDR3: CASSYEANSYEQYF. CDR3 DNA sequence: TGTGCCAGCAGTTACGAGGCTAATTCCTACGAGCAGTACTTC.

In its sample, this clone was seen a few times. The CDR3 loop is CASSGQGGNTEAFF. The DNA of the CDR3 is TGTGCCAGCTCGGGGCAGGGAGGGAACACTGAAGCTTTCTTT. The V gene is TRBV18, the J gene TRBJ1-1, with a tentative D call TRBD1 (5 bases). Trimming cost V 6 bases and J 1 base, with 12 bases left between them. In germline, CDR1 is KGHSH, CDR2 LQKENI. The CDR3 is 14 residues long.